A single sample gave rise to the 8 T cell receptor delta chains below, sequenced in a study of gamma-delta T cells after stem cell transplantation. TCRdb fed the RT-PCR reads to CATT. This table has about 2,600 delta-chain clones, 3% to 3.5% appearing once. Sequenced sample: gamma-delta T cells. The receptors were gathered from a human donor. It is not recorded whose cells these are; they may come from a transplant donor.

This clone has only a few counts. A read error is the likely source, as a far larger clone sits one nucleotide away. The sample has other DNA sequences that encode this CDR3 too. The chain recombines TRDV2 with TRDJ1; TRDD3 matches 9 bases. The CDR3 is 19 amino acids. After removal of 3 bases from V and 0 bases from J, the junction contained 16 bases not matched to a gene. Germline CDR1 GEAIGNYY, CDR2 EKD. The DNA for the CDR3 is TGTGCCTGTGACCCAGTCCCAATATTACTGGGGGAAGACACCGATAAACTCATCTTT. Translated: CACDPVPILLGEDTDKLIF.

This clone is medium-sized (0.01 to 0.1%). Other nucleotide sequences from this sample produce the same CDR3. This rearrangement joins TRDV1 to TRDJ1; the match to TRDD3 covers 8 bases. The CDR3 has 28 amino acids. Losses at the gene ends were 6 bases for V and 4 bases for J; bases not matched to a gene: 49. Germline V CDR1 and CDR2: TSWWSYY, QGS. This chain's CDR3 is CALGPSPRRRWWGIEWNPSRTSLDKLIF. DNA of the CDR3: TGTGCTCTTGGCCCCTCGCCTCGGAGGCGATGGTGGGGGATCGAATGGAACCCCTCCCGGACCTCCCTCGATAAACTCATCTTT.

This clone came up a few times. The protein TCRdb lists belongs to a much larger clone and differs from this DNA's translation at residue 6, which points to a read error; the protein shown is made from the DNA. In DNA form, the CDR3 reads TGTGCCTGTGACACCGCTCCTTCCGCCCACACCGATAAACTCATCTTT. This encodes CACDTAPSAHTDKLIF. The gene calls are TRDV2 and TRDJ1; the D gene is possibly TRDD2 (6 bases). This CDR3 comprises 16 residues. Per germline, CDR1 GEAIGNYY and CDR2 EKD. The ends were cut back, 0 bases at V and 0 bases at J, with 13 bases in the middle.

This clone appeared a few times. The protein TCRdb lists belongs to a much larger clone and differs from this DNA's translation at residue 5, which points to a read error; the protein shown is made from the DNA. The chain joins TRDV2 to TRDJ3; 7 positions agree with TRDD3. With V trimmed by 3 bases and J by 1 base, 8 bases remained unmatched. From germline, CDR1 is GEAIGNYY and CDR2 EKD. This CDR3 spans 18 amino acids. CDR3 protein: CACDAVLGPSWDTRQMFF. The DNA for the CDR3 is TGTGCCTGTGACGCCGTACTGGGGCCATCCTGGGACACCCGACAGATGTTTTTC.

This clone is medium-sized within its sample. The V call is TRDV2, the J call TRDJ1, with TRDD3 matching over 7 bases. CDR1 is GEAIGNYY, CDR2 EKD, per germline. The V gene end was trimmed by 3 bases and the J gene end by 3 bases; junction bases not matched to a gene: 9. CDR3 length equals 15 residues. The CDR3 nucleotides are TGTGCCTGTGACTCCGAGGTGGGGGAGGCCGATAAACTCATCTTT. Amino acids: CACDSEVGEADKLIF.

Details on this clone: A far larger clone is a single base away, which makes a read error likely. This specimen includes other DNA sequences encoding the same CDR3. The V and J genes are TRDV2 and TRDJ1; 13 bases line up with TRDD3. The CDR3 spans 18 residues. The germline CDR1 and CDR2 sequences are GEAIGNYY and EKD. Written as DNA, the CDR3 is TGTGCCTGTGACGGGATCCGACTGGGGGATACGGACACCGATAAGCTCATCTTT. It is translated as CACDGIRLGDTDTDKLIF.

This clone has just a few counts. TCRdb's protein, taken from a much larger clone, differs from this DNA's translation at residue 11, likely owing to a read error; the protein displayed comes from the DNA. The genes are TRDV2 and TRDJ3, with 12 positions matching TRDD3. V gave up 0 bases and J gave up 0 bases; unmatched junction bases: 5. Germline CDR1 and CDR2: GEAIGNYY and EKD. This CDR3 is built from 20 residues. CDR3 sequence reads: CACDTVLGDTPSWDTRQMFF. CDR3 DNA sequence: TGTGCCTGTGACACCGTACTGGGGGATACCCCCTCCTGGGACACCCGACAGATGTTTTTC.

Judged by abundance, this clone is medium-sized. This chain connects TRDV1 to TRDJ1, with a tentative D call TRDD2 (5 bases). The CDR3 contains 15 residues. V was pared by 11 bases and J by 0 bases, with 19 bases between. The germline gives CDR1 TSWWSYY, CDR2 QGS. The CDR3 DNA is TGTGCTTTGTCGTGGTCCCTTTCCTACACCGATAAACTCATCTTT. Translated: CALSWSLSYTDKLIF.